This TCR beta chain was found in a study of T cell responses to AZD1222 COVID-19 vaccine. Whole-study results and caveats: Receipt of two AZD1222 doses was followed by a rise in Spike-specific TCR breadth and depth. Only after the peak T cell response were repertoires sampled. Targets within unmutated variant regions were reportedly found for nearly half of spike-specific TCRs. A mostly white British donor set with more females was recruited, and clonal diversity was possibly underestimated.

The CDR3 has 16 residues. Deletions cut 0 bases from V and 5 bases from J, with 17 bases between. From germline, CDR1 is SGDLS and CDR2 YYNGEE. To note about this clone: Its antigen remains unknown.

Profiling relied on immunoSEQ multiplex PCR, and the TCRdb table lists in-frame clones only, not all of them. The table lists roughly 150,000 clones, about nine tenths of them singletons. Sample: peripheral blood, taken on day 0 of MenACWY control vaccination. The chain uses TRBV9 and TRBJ1-2; D unresolved. This receptor was obtained from an adult in good health. CDR3 sequence reads: CASSVADRRSPYGYTF. CDR3 nucleotide sequence: TGTGCCAGCAGCGTAGCCGACCGAAGGAGCCCATATGGCTACACCTTC. Using reference TRBV9 and TRBJ1-2 for the parts outside the CDR3, the full variable domain is DSGVTQTPKHLITATGQRVTLRCSPRSGDLSVYWYQQSLDQGLQFLIQYYNGEERAKGNILERFSAQQFPDLHSELNLSSLELGDSALYFCASSVADRRSPYGYTFGSGTRLTVV.